The 13 T cell receptor beta chains presented below share a single source sample, sequenced in a study of identical twins. TCRdb re-derived calls from the 5' RACE reads in MiXCR, one entry per CDR3 protein. The data contain some 500,000 distinct CDR3 sequences, around 14% of them seen just once; the ten biggest clones take up approximately 0.52%. Another study also made use of these data, one on yellow fever vaccine responses in identical twins.

The source material was CD4+ T cells sorted from blood. These receptors were taken from a woman aged 18-29 years in good health.

This chain uses TRBV27 with TRBJ2-7; unclear D gene. Germline V gives CDR1 MNHEY, CDR2 SMNVEV (reference sequence). The ends were cut back, 0 bases at V and 6 bases at J, with 18 bases in the middle. The CDR3 extends over 16 amino acids. The CDR3 DNA follows: TGTGCCAGCAGTTTATCCTTTCCCGGTCTCAGCTTCGAGCAGTACTTC. It specifies CASSLSFPGLSFEQYF.

This clonotype was seen at least ten times. The CDR3: CASRAGGSTDTQYF. CDR3 bases: TGCGCCAGCAGAGCGGGAGGGAGCACAGATACGCAGTATTTT. V is TRBV5-1 and J is TRBJ2-3; 10 bases line up with TRBD2. Germline lookup yields CDR1 SGHRS and CDR2 YFSETQ. The trim removed 5 bases at V and 0 bases at J, leaving 0 bases unmatched. The length of the CDR3 is 14 residues. The whole variable domain, filled in from reference TRBV5-1 and TRBJ2-3, reads KAGVTQTPRYLIKTRGQQVTLSCSPISGHRSVSWYQQTPGQGLQFLFEYFSETQRNKGNFPGRFSGRQFSNSRSEMNVSTLELGDSALYLCASRAGGSTDTQYFGPGTRLTVL.

J is TRBJ2-7 and V is TRBV5-1; 12 bases match TRBD1. Germline V gene sequence: CDR1 SGHRS, CDR2 YFSETQ. The V and J ends lost 4 bases and 4 bases, in that order; junction bases with no gene match: 6. The CDR3 is 15 residues long. This CDR3 is CASSPQGQGAYEQYF. CDR3 nucleotide sequence: TGCGCCAGCAGCCCACAGGGACAGGGGGCTTACGAGCAGTACTTC. Filled out from reference TRBV5-1 and TRBJ2-7, the complete variable domain reads KAGVTQTPRYLIKTRGQQVTLSCSPISGHRSVSWYQQTPGQGLQFLFEYFSETQRNKGNFPGRFSGRQFSNSRSEMNVSTLELGDSALYLCASSPQGQGAYEQYFGPGTRLTVT.

This chain uses TRBV29-1 with TRBJ2-1; perhaps TRBD2 as D (6 bases). This CDR3 has 14 amino acids. Germline CDR1 is SQVTM and CDR2 is ANQGSEA. The V gene lost 6 bases and the J gene lost 4 bases, with 16 bases spanning the gap. Here the CDR3 reads CSVQAPGLYNEQFF. For the CDR3, the DNA is TGCAGCGTGCAAGCTCCGGGACTTTACAATGAGCAGTTCTTC.

This sequence joins TRBV3-1 and TRBJ1-6; D is perhaps TRBD1 (5 bases). This CDR3 region has 16 residues. Trimming cost V 2 bases and J 8 bases, with 16 bases left between them. The germline V gene encodes CDR1 LGHDT and CDR2 YNNKEL (reference sequence). The CDR3 protein is CASSQNAGTLDSPLHF. CDR3 DNA sequence: TGTGCCAGCAGCCAAAATGCCGGGACCTTGGATTCACCCCTCCACTTT.

This clonotype has only a few counts. J is TRBJ2-2 and V is TRBV20-1; weak D call: TRBD1 (6 bases). Germline loops: CDR1 DFQATT, CDR2 SNEGSKA (reference sequence). The CDR3 totals 17 residues. V was clipped by 2 bases and J by 0 bases, with 16 bases between them. CDR3 DNA sequence: TGCAGTGCTAGACAAGGGGGTGGGTCGCCGAACACCGGGGAGCTGTTTTTT. It is translated as CSARQGGGSPNTGELFF.

This clonotype was detected only a few times. This chain connects TRBV10-1 to TRBJ2-5, with D uncertain. V gave up 3 bases and J gave up 5 bases, with 4 bases separating them. The germline CDR1 and CDR2 sequences are WNHNN and SYGVQD (reference sequence). The CDR3 totals 11 residues. The CDR3 DNA follows: TGCGCCAGCAGTGAATCGGAGACCCAGTACTTC. This encodes CASSESETQYF.

This clonotype came up a few times. The chain links TRBV25-1 to TRBJ2-1; 7 nucleotides agree with TRBD1. The germline V gene encodes CDR1 MGHDK and CDR2 SYGVNS. The junction had 5 bases not matched to a gene; V was cut back by 3 bases and J by 6 bases. The CDR3 is 14 amino acids. Here the CDR3 DNA reads TGTGCCAGCAGTGAGGAACAGGGGAGCAATGAGCAGTTCTTC. Translating gives CASSEEQGSNEQFF.

This clonotype was seen at least ten times. The rearrangement links TRBV27 to TRBJ2-5; 8 positions match TRBD2. CDR3 length: 15 amino acids. Trimming cost V 2 bases and J 4 bases; bases outside gene matches: 6. Germline assignment: CDR1 MNHEY and CDR2 SMNVEV (reference sequence). CDR3 sequence: CASSLGFGGAETQYF. DNA of the CDR3: TGTGCCAGCAGTTTAGGGTTCGGGGGGGCAGAGACCCAGTACTTC.

The V call is TRBV12-5, the J call TRBJ2-2; 10 bases match TRBD1. Germline assignment: CDR1 LGHNT and CDR2 FRNRAP. CDR3 length: 16 amino acids. The V gene end was trimmed by 1 base and the J gene end by 5 bases; junction bases not matched to a gene: 4. CDR3: CASGLAGQGRTGELFF. The CDR3 DNA is TGTGCTAGTGGTTTGGCGGGACAGGGGAGGACCGGGGAGCTGTTTTTT.

J is TRBJ2-7 and V is TRBV6-1; D possibly corresponds to TRBD2 (6 bases). The germline CDR1 and CDR2 sequences are MNHNS and SASEGT. CDR3 size: 17 residues. Trimming left V 6 bases short and J 2 bases short, with 23 bases between. The CDR3 sequence: CASSWGERVDMAYEQYF. The DNA of the CDR3 is TGTGCCAGCAGCTGGGGGGAGCGGGTGGACATGGCCTACGAGCAGTACTTC.

The J gene is TRBJ2-2, the V gene TRBV7-2; no clear D. The V gene's germline CDR1 is SGHTA and CDR2 FQGNSA. The germline V and J ends were trimmed by 0 bases and 3 bases, with 8 bases remaining between them. This CDR3 has 15 amino acids. The CDR3, as DNA: TGTGCCAGCAGCTTAGCTCTCGGGTACACCGGGGAGCTGTTTTTT. Amino acid sequence: CASSLALGYTGELFF.

This clonotype showed up just a few times. The rearrangement links TRBV12-3 or TRBV12-4 to TRBJ2-3, with 9 nucleotides matching TRBD2. The trim removed 2 bases at V and 6 bases at J, leaving 9 bases unmatched. There are 16 residues in the CDR3. The CDR3: CASSLMVAGEGDTQYF. The CDR3 bases are TGTGCCAGCAGTTTAATGGTAGCGGGGGAGGGGGATACGCAGTATTTT.